This paragraph reports one T cell receptor beta chain. Patients in Seattle were enrolled during active infection, then followed longitudinally. V shed 6 bases and J shed 4 bases, with 15 bases lying between them. Germline V gene sequence: CDR1 KGHSH, CDR2 LQKENI. This CDR3 region has 14 residues. The table came from immunoSEQ multiplex PCR; TCRdb's copy has only in-frame clones and leaves some out. The sample records about 160,000 clones, around 92% being singletons. The data stem from a study of blood T cell repertoires in COVID-19. As for the study in general: The samples span acute and convalescent COVID-19 from the United States, Italy and Spain.

Material for sequencing was peripheral blood. This chain uses TRBV18 with TRBJ1-1, with a possible D match to TRBD1 (6 bases). This TCR derives from a man aged 25 to 40 with COVID-19, enrolled during active disease. The CDR3 loop is CASSAGGVPTEAFF. CDR3 nucleotides: TGTGCCAGCTCCGCTGGGGGCGTCCCCACTGAAGCTTTCTTT.